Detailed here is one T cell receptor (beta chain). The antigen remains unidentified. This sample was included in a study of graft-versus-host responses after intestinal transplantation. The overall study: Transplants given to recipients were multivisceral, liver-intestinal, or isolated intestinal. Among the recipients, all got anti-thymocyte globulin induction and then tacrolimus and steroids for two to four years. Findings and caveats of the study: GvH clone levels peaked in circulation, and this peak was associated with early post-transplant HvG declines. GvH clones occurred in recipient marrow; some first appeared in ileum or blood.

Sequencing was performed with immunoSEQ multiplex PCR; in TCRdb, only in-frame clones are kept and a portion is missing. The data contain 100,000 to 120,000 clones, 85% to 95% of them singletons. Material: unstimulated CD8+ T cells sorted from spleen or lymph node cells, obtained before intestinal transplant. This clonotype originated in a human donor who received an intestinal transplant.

The CDR3 nucleotides are TGTGCCATCAGCTCGTTCGAGGGAGAAGATACGCAGTATTTT. This translates into CAISSFEGEDTQYF. This rearrangement joins TRBV10-3 to TRBJ2-3; D might be TRBD2 (5 bases). The CDR3 length is 14 residues. Germline V gene lookup returns CDR1 ENHRY and CDR2 SYGVKD. Trimming removed 6 bases at V and 5 bases at J, with 15 bases between.